What follows are 30 T cell receptor beta chains derived from one specimen sequenced in a study of T cell responses to AZD1222 COVID-19 vaccine. Here immunoSEQ multiplex PCR was the method, and the copy in TCRdb shows in-frame clones only, minus some. The repertoire includes fewer than 130,000 clones, about 94% of them detected once, and 2.5% to 3.5% sits in the top ten. This material consisted of peripheral blood, taken 28 days after the second AZD1222 dose. The receptors originated from an adult who received the AZD1222 COVID-19 vaccine.

The chain links TRBV5-1 to TRBJ2-3; D possibly corresponds to TRBD2 (6 bases). The germline V gene has CDR1 SGHRS and CDR2 YFSETQ. The ends were cut back, 2 bases at V and 1 base at J, with 11 bases in the middle. The CDR3 totals 15 residues. The CDR3 sequence is CASSFELARTDTQYF. DNA for the CDR3: TGCGCCAGCAGCTTCGAACTAGCTCGCACAGATACGCAGTATTTT.

The CDR3 spells CASSKPGGNTEAFF. For the CDR3, the DNA is TGTGCCAGCAGTAAACCAGGGGGTAACACTGAAGCTTTCTTT. The J gene is TRBJ1-1, the V gene TRBV25-1, with 7 positions matching TRBD1. The V and J ends lost 5 bases and 2 bases, in that order; junction bases with no gene match: 5. Germline V CDR1 and CDR2: MGHDK, SYGVNS. This CDR3 is built from 14 residues.

The chain links TRBV25-1 to TRBJ1-4, with D hard to call. CDR1 MGHDK and CDR2 SYGVNS come from the germline V gene. This CDR3 has 14 residues. The V end lost 6 bases, the J end lost 9 bases, and 17 bases lay between the germline ends. The DNA of the CDR3 is TGTGCCAGCAGCCCAGATGTATCCCCGAAAAAACTGTTTTTT. It codes for CASSPDVSPKKLFF.

The J gene is TRBJ1-2, the V gene TRBV27; tentatively, D is TRBD1 (5 bases). Trimming removed 5 bases at V and 6 bases at J, with 28 bases between. CDR1 and CDR2 from the germline V gene are MNHEY and SMNVEV (reference sequence). The CDR3 runs to 18 residues. The CDR3 coding sequence is TGTGCCAGCAGTCTAACCAAAAGGGACGATAGGGACGACGATGGCTACACCTTC. Its protein is CASSLTKRDDRDDDGYTF.

The chain links TRBV11-2 to TRBJ1-2; 8 bases map to TRBD1. The CDR3 consists of 15 residues. Germline V lookup: CDR1 SGHAT, CDR2 FQNNGV. Unmatched junction bases numbered 6, after V lost 2 bases and J lost 4 bases. DNA for the CDR3: TGTGCCAGCAGCTTACCTGGGACAGGTAGCTATGGCTACACCTTC. It is translated as CASSLPGTGSYGYTF.

This chain links TRBV14 with TRBJ2-5; 8 positions match TRBD2. With V trimmed by 0 bases and J by 1 base, 7 bases remained unmatched. Germline assignment: CDR1 SGHDN and CDR2 FVKESK. This CDR3 has 17 amino acids. CDR3 sequence reads: CASSQDEREGPQETQYF. The CDR3 DNA follows: TGTGCCAGCAGCCAAGATGAACGGGAGGGCCCCCAAGAGACCCAGTACTTC.

The V gene is TRBV5-1, the J gene TRBJ2-2, with no clear D. Between the trimmed V and J ends, which lost 4 bases and 1 base, there was a span of 20 bases. CDR1 is SGHRS and CDR2 is YFSETQ in the germline V gene. The CDR3 consists of 18 residues. The CDR3 DNA follows: TGCGCCAGCAGCCTGCTTGGTTTATTAAGCTGGAACACCGGGGAGCTGTTTTTT. Its translation: CASSLLGLLSWNTGELFF.

V is TRBV12-3 or TRBV12-4 and J is TRBJ1-1; D gene unclear. The CDR3 extends over 13 amino acids. Trimming shortened V by 3 bases and J by 1 base, and 6 bases separated the two germline ends. The CDR3 is CASSFNPNTEAFF. The CDR3 DNA is TGTGCCAGCAGTTTTAACCCGAACACTGAAGCTTTCTTT.

J is TRBJ1-1 and V is TRBV11-2; D not resolved. V gave up 5 bases and J gave up 5 bases, with 9 bases separating them. The CDR3 runs 12 residues. Germline loops: CDR1 SGHAT, CDR2 FQNNGV. This CDR3 reads CASSKWNTEAFF. The DNA for the CDR3 is TGTGCCAGCAGCAAATGGAATACTGAAGCTTTCTTT.

The chain links TRBV3-1 (or the pseudogene TRBV3-2) to TRBJ1-6, with 7 bases aligning to TRBD1. There are 15 residues in the CDR3. In germline, CDR1 is LGHDT, CDR2 YNNKEL (reference sequence). V shed 5 bases and J 7 bases; nucleotides not matched to a gene: 8. The DNA of the CDR3 is TGTGCCAGCAGCTTCTCCGGGACAGAGAATTCACCCCTCCACTTT. Translating it yields CASSFSGTENSPLHF.

The chain combines TRBV5-1 with TRBJ2-7; 12 bases are a match to TRBD2. The CDR3 is 16 amino acids. Germline V gives CDR1 SGHRS, CDR2 YFSETQ. Trimming at V came to 0 bases and at J to 4 bases, leaving 5 bases not matched to a gene. CDR3 residues: CASSLGLAGDLYEQYF. Here the CDR3 DNA reads TGCGCCAGCAGCTTGGGACTAGCGGGAGATCTGTACGAGCAGTACTTC.

The genes are TRBV3-1 (or the pseudogene TRBV3-2) and TRBJ1-2, with D possibly matching TRBD1 (5 bases). V was shortened by 0 bases and J by 8 bases, with 13 bases between the two germline ends. The CDR3 spans 14 residues. Germline CDR1 reads LGHDT; CDR2 reads YNNKEL (reference sequence). The CDR3 DNA is TGTGCCAGCAGCCAAGATACGGGGCGTTTAGGCTACACCTTC. Its translation: CASSQDTGRLGYTF.

The chain is built from TRBV5-1 and TRBJ2-7, with D possibly TRBD1 on 6 matching bases. The ends were cut back, 0 bases at V and 3 bases at J, with 22 bases in the middle. The V gene's germline CDR1 is SGHRS and CDR2 YFSETQ. The CDR3 contains 18 residues. The DNA for the CDR3 is TGCGCCAGCAGCTTGGCTTCCAATCGTGACAGGCTCAACTACGAGCAGTACTTC. It is translated as CASSLASNRDRLNYEQYF.

The chain carries TRBV23-1 and TRBJ1-6; a possible D gene is TRBD1 (6 bases). TRBV23-1 is filed as an ORF, its function uncertain. The CDR3 is made up of 16 amino acids. With 2 bases removed from V and 8 bases from J, the gap between germline ends came to 16 bases. CDR3 residues: CASSQGQPNHYSPLHF. CDR3 nucleotide sequence: TGCGCCAGCAGTCAAGGACAGCCCAATCATTATTCACCCCTCCACTTT.

This clone was detected only once. The chain employs TRBV28 and TRBJ1-1; D perhaps matches TRBD1 (5 bases). Germline V gene data show CDR1 as MDHEN and CDR2 as SYDVKM. The CDR3 extends over 16 amino acids. Trimming stripped 1 base from V and 0 bases from J, with 12 bases between. The chain's CDR3 is CASSLFLGPMNTEAFF. As DNA, the CDR3 is TGTGCCAGCAGTTTATTTCTGGGGCCTATGAACACTGAAGCTTTCTTT.

This chain links TRBV5-1 with TRBJ1-5; D possibly corresponds to TRBD1 (5 bases). The germline V and J ends were trimmed by 4 bases and 1 base, with 18 bases remaining between them. This CDR3 region has 17 residues. Germline-derived CDR1 and CDR2 are SGHRS and YFSETQ. The chain's CDR3 is CASSPTGLHSSNQPQHF. CDR3 sequence (DNA): TGCGCCAGCAGCCCCACGGGACTCCATTCGAGCAATCAGCCCCAGCATTTT.

The chain links TRBV19 to TRBJ1-2; TRBD1 matches 8 bases. The germline V gene encodes CDR1 LNHDA and CDR2 SQIVND (reference sequence). The CDR3 is 16 amino acids. V was clipped by 5 bases and J by 4 bases; unmatched bases: 12. The CDR3 loop reads CASSPQGASSGYGYTF. DNA of the CDR3: TGTGCCAGTAGTCCCCAGGGGGCAAGTTCGGGCTATGGCTACACCTTC. Variable domain in full (rest from reference TRBV19 and TRBJ1-2): DGGITQSPKYLFRKEGQNVTLSCEQNLNHDAMYWYRQDPGQGLRLIYYSQIVNDFQKGDIAEGYSVSREKKESFPLTVTSAQKNPTAFYLCASSPQGASSGYGYTFGSGTRLTVV.

This chain's CDR3 is CASSLRTVSGNTIYF. CDR3 in DNA: TGTGCCAGCAGCCTCCGGACAGTCTCTGGAAACACCATATATTTT. V and J are TRBV6-5 and TRBJ1-3; a possible D gene is TRBD1 (6 bases). Germline V gene lookup returns CDR1 MNHEY and CDR2 SVGAGI. Trimming stripped 6 bases from V and 0 bases from J, with 12 bases between. The length of the CDR3 is 15 residues.

The rearrangement uses TRBV10-2 and TRBJ1-6; D might be TRBD1 (5 bases). This CDR3 has 14 amino acids. With 8 bases removed from V and 8 bases from J, the gap between germline ends came to 16 bases. Germline-derived CDR1 and CDR2 are WSHSY and SAAADI. In DNA form, the CDR3 reads TGCGCCAGCGCATTAGGGGTGATGCATTCACCCCTCCACTTT. Protein: CASALGVMHSPLHF.

This clone was seen only once. V and J are TRBV7-9 and TRBJ2-7; 8 nucleotides align to TRBD2. This CDR3 has 15 residues. From germline, CDR1 is SEHNR and CDR2 FQNEAQ (reference sequence). The V gene end was trimmed by 2 bases and the J gene end by 3 bases; junction bases not matched to a gene: 6. The CDR3 coding sequence is TGTGCCAGCAGCTTAAAAACTAGCGGAAACTACGAGCAGTACTTC. Encoded protein: CASSLKTSGNYEQYF.

This chain uses TRBV7-8 with TRBJ2-7; TRBD1 might be the D (6 bases). Germline lookup yields CDR1 SGHVS and CDR2 FQNEAQ. The V end lost 2 bases, the J end lost 4 bases, and 15 bases lay between the germline ends. The CDR3 totals 15 residues. The CDR3 DNA reads as TGTGCCAGCAGCTTAACGTTCGGGCAGGGGTACGAGCAGTACTTC. Amino acid sequence: CASSLTFGQGYEQYF.

The chain combines TRBV15 with TRBJ2-2, with 7 bases lining up with TRBD2. The CDR3 runs 15 residues. In germline, CDR1 is LNHNV, CDR2 YYDKDF (reference sequence). V shed 3 bases and J 3 bases; nucleotides not matched to a gene: 4. The CDR3 loop reads CATSSGGMDTGELFF. The CDR3 DNA follows: TGTGCCACCAGCAGCGGGGGGATGGACACCGGGGAGCTGTTTTTT. The complete variable domain, with remaining parts taken from reference TRBV15 and TRBJ2-2, reads DAMVIQNPRYQVTQFGKPVTLSCSQTLNHNVMYWYQQKSSQAPKLLFHYYDKDFNNEADTPDNFQSRRPNTSFCFLDIRSPGLGDTAMYLCATSSGGMDTGELFFGEGSRLTVL.

CDR3 residues: CASKWTSAAYEQYF. The CDR3 region has the DNA TGTGCCAGCAAGTGGACTAGCGCTGCCTACGAGCAGTACTTC. This chain joins TRBV6-6 and TRBJ2-7; 9 nucleotides match TRBD2. CDR3 length: 14 amino acids. CDR1 and CDR2 (germline): MNHNY, SVGAGI (reference sequence). Trimming cost V 7 bases and J 2 bases; bases outside gene matches: 6.

The chain is built from TRBV7-9 and TRBJ1-3; no clear D gene. V lost 5 bases, J lost 1 base, and 15 bases lay in between. The CDR3 runs 16 residues. Germline V gives CDR1 SEHNR, CDR2 FQNEAQ (reference sequence). The CDR3 DNA reads as TGTGCCAGCAGCCAGATTGCTGGGGTTTCTGGAAACACCATATATTTT. It codes for CASSQIAGVSGNTIYF.

This clone was counted between two and nine times. In DNA, the CDR3 is TGCGCCAGCAGCCCAGAGCGGGGGGCTATCACTGAAGCTTTCTTT. This translates into CASSPERGAITEAFF. The chain is built from TRBV5-1 and TRBJ1-1, with D possibly TRBD1 on 6 matching bases. Germline V lookup: CDR1 SGHRS, CDR2 YFSETQ. The CDR3 is 15 residues long. V was pared by 4 bases and J by 4 bases, with 17 bases between.

This rearrangement joins TRBV2 to TRBJ2-7; D uncertain. CDR3 size: 15 residues. V lost 5 bases to trimming and J lost 9 bases, with 23 bases between them. Per germline, CDR1 SNHLY and CDR2 FYNNEI. The CDR3 DNA sequence: TGTGCCAGCAGTCCAGCAATCCCGGCAGGTTTTATGCAGTACTTC. This sequence encodes CASSPAIPAGFMQYF. Drawing the rest from reference TRBV2 and TRBJ2-7, the complete variable domain is EPEVTQTPSHQVTQMGQEVILRCVPISNHLYFYWYRQILGQKVEFLVSFYNNEISEKSEIFDDQFSVERPDGSNFTLKIRSTKLEDSAMYFCASSPAIPAGFMQYFGPGTRLTVT.

This rearrangement joins TRBV3-1 (or the pseudogene TRBV3-2) to TRBJ2-7; D gene ambiguous. The CDR3 spans 15 residues. The V gene lost 1 base and the J gene lost 7 bases, with 17 bases spanning the gap. CDR1 LGHDT and CDR2 YNNKEL come from the germline V gene (reference sequence). The CDR3 region is CASSQASGPLWEQYF. Here the CDR3 DNA reads TGTGCCAGCAGCCAAGCTTCCGGGCCGTTATGGGAGCAGTACTTC.

The chain carries TRBV25-1 and TRBJ1-2, with TRBD1 matching 8 bases. The CDR3 contains 14 residues. Germline trimming cut 5 bases from V and 4 bases from J; bases unmatched to any gene: 6. Germline values: CDR1 MGHDK, CDR2 SYGVNS. CDR3 region: CASSPDRGGYGYTF. The CDR3 region has the DNA TGTGCCAGCAGTCCCGACAGGGGAGGCTATGGCTACACCTTC.

The rearrangement links TRBV19 to TRBJ2-1; TRBD1 aligns across 8 bases. The ends lost 0 bases at V and 14 bases at J; junction bases unmatched: 9. The CDR3 is 14 amino acids. Germline V gives CDR1 LNHDA, CDR2 SQIVND (reference sequence). The CDR3: CASSIESGTGKKFF. As DNA, the CDR3 is TGTGCCAGTAGTATAGAGTCCGGGACAGGAAAGAAGTTCTTC.

The J gene is TRBJ2-7, the V gene TRBV5-1; D gene uncertain. Trimming stripped 1 base from V and 1 base from J, with 15 bases between. The germline V gene encodes CDR1 SGHRS and CDR2 YFSETQ. The CDR3 totals 16 residues. The CDR3 nucleotides read TGCGCCAGCAGCTTGCGAGTTTCTGTGGATTCCTACGAGCAGTACTTC. Translated, it gives CASSLRVSVDSYEQYF.